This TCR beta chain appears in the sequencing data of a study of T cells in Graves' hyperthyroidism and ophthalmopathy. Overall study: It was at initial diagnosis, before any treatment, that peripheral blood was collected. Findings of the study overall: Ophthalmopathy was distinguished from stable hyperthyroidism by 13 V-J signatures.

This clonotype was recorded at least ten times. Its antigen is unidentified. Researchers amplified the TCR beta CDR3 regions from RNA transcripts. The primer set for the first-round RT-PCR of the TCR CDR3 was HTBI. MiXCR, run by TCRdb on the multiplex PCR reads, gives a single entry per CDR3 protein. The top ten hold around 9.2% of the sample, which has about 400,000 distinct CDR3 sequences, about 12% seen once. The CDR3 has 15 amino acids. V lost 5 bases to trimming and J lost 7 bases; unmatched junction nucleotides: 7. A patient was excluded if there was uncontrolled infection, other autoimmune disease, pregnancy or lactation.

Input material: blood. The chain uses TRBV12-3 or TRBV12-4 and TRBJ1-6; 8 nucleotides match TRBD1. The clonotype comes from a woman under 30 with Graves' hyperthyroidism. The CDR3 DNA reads TGTGCCAGCAGTACCAGACAGGGGCGGAATTCACCCCTCCACTTT. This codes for CASSTRQGRNSPLHF.